This T cell receptor beta chain was identified during a study of control samples from healthy donors and cancer patients. The CDR3 has 15 residues. Germline values: CDR1 SGHAT, CDR2 FQNNGV. V was shortened by 1 base and J by 0 bases, with 9 bases between the two germline ends. Method: immunoSEQ multiplex PCR; TCRdb's copy keeps in-frame clones and lacks some. This repertoire shows around 230,000 clones, roughly 94% found once; its top ten account for approximately 1.5%. This chain links TRBV11-2 with TRBJ2-5; D is perhaps TRBD2 (5 bases). The sequence came from a man between 45 and 60 years old in good health. Sequencing was carried out using blood. The CDR3 nucleotides read TGTGCCAGCAGCTTAGTGCCGGGGTACCAAGAGACCCAGTACTTC. It codes for CASSLVPGYQETQYF.